The entry below describes one T cell receptor beta chain. Original processing methods: For nucleated cells, counts were estimated from reference gene primer amplification. The protocol was immunoSEQ multiplex PCR, while the TCRdb copy is restricted to in-frame clones and leaves out a portion. V, J and clone size were drawn from that table, and D and trimming were deduced from the DNA. The sample holds a few hundred thousand clones, 70% to 85% seen once. The record originates from a study of blood T cell repertoires in COVID-19. Study-wide context: From the United States, Italy and Spain came samples of acute and convalescent COVID-19.

Germline trimming cut 6 bases from V and 2 bases from J; bases unmatched to any gene: 15. This CDR3 region has 17 residues. The germline V gene encodes CDR1 SGHRS and CDR2 YFSETQ. The TCR sequence derives from a human donor with acute or convalescent COVID-19. The donor label of this sample is uncertain. The sequencing input was peripheral blood. The rearrangement uses TRBV5-1 and TRBJ2-3; 7 nucleotides agree with TRBD2. The CDR3 region has the DNA TGCGCCAGCACCTACCAGCCGACTAGCTCGAACACAGATACGCAGTATTTT. Its protein product is CASTYQPTSSNTDTQYF.